These 24 T cell receptor beta chains were all obtained from the same sample, sequenced in a study of T cells in Graves' hyperthyroidism and ophthalmopathy. RNA transcripts yielded amplified TCR beta CDR3 regions. HTBI primers were the set used in a first-round RT-PCR of the TCR CDR3. TCRdb reanalysed the multiplex PCR reads using MiXCR and keeps one entry per CDR3 protein. This sample has more than 300,000 distinct CDR3 sequences; approximately 15% occur once, and the top ten carry 20% to 25%. The sequencing input was blood. The receptors here all came from a woman aged 25 to 39 with Graves' hyperthyroidism.

This rearrangement joins TRBV11-2 to TRBJ1-2, with 7 bases matching TRBD1. Trimming took 5 bases from V and 0 from J; bases not matched to a gene: 12. The CDR3 has 17 residues. From germline, CDR1 is SGHAT and CDR2 FQNNGV. CDR3 coding DNA: TGTGCCAGCAGCACCTACAGGGGCAGGGAAGCTAACTATGGCTACACCTTC. Protein sequence: CASSTYRGREANYGYTF.

This chain links TRBV20-1 with TRBJ2-3, with D possibly being TRBD1 (5 bases). CDR1 DFQATT and CDR2 SNEGSKA come from the germline V gene (reference sequence). The CDR3 runs 15 residues. V gave up 6 bases and J gave up 1 base, with 17 bases separating them. This CDR3 is CSASPLWGGTDTQYF. DNA for the CDR3: TGCAGTGCATCCCCTTTGTGGGGCGGCACAGATACGCAGTATTTT.

The rearrangement links TRBV2 to TRBJ2-7; tentative D call: TRBD2 (6 bases). Germline loops: CDR1 SNHLY, CDR2 FYNNEI. The CDR3 has 12 residues. V lost 6 bases and J lost 6, with 12 bases in between. CDR3 coding DNA: TGTGCCAGCAGGGACTCCGGGAGCGAGCAGTACTTC. Its translation: CASRDSGSEQYF. The whole variable domain, filled in from reference TRBV2 and TRBJ2-7, reads EPEVTQTPSHQVTQMGQEVILRCVPISNHLYFYWYRQILGQKVEFLVSFYNNEISEKSEIFDDQFSVERPDGSNFTLKIRSTKLEDSAMYFCASRDSGSEQYFGPGTRLTVT.

This clonotype appeared once. The chain employs TRBV6-4 and TRBJ2-3; D uncertain. CDR3 size: 13 residues. CDR1 MRHNA and CDR2 SNTAGT come from the germline V gene. The V end was cut by 0 bases, the J end by 2 bases, with 3 bases between. CDR3 residues: CASSDSYTDTQYF. The CDR3 nucleotides read TGTGCCAGCAGTGACTCTTACACAGATACGCAGTATTTT.

This clonotype showed up many times. This sequence joins TRBV5-5 and TRBJ1-4, with TRBD1 matching over 7 bases. The junction had 10 bases not matched to a gene; V was cut back by 4 bases and J by 7 bases. CDR1 is SGHKS, CDR2 YYEKEE, per germline (reference sequence). CDR3 length equals 15 residues. The CDR3 nucleotides read TGTGCCAGCAGCGATACGGGACAGCCTAGTGAAAAACTGTTTTTT. This codes for CASSDTGQPSEKLFF.

The J gene is TRBJ1-5, the V gene TRBV12-3 or TRBV12-4; tentative D call: TRBD1 (6 bases). V lost 7 bases to trimming and J lost 7 bases, with 14 bases between them. CDR3 length equals 13 residues. This CDR3 is CASKVGGGQPQHF. CDR3 bases: TGTGCCAGCAAAGTCGGGGGCGGGCAGCCCCAGCATTTT.

V and J are TRBV2 and TRBJ1-5; D ambiguous. The germline gives CDR1 SNHLY, CDR2 FYNNEI. The CDR3 loop spans 14 amino acids. V was cut by 7 bases and J by 11 bases, with 21 bases left in between. Here the CDR3 reads CASTMGFPNQAQHF. The CDR3 DNA reads as TGTGCCAGCACCATGGGATTCCCCAATCAAGCCCAGCATTTT.

This chain uses TRBV20-1 with TRBJ2-7, with 10 nucleotides matching TRBD2. This CDR3 region has 14 residues. CDR1 is DFQATT, CDR2 SNEGSKA, per germline (reference sequence). J was trimmed by 7 bases and V by 5 bases; bases with no gene match: 11. The CDR3 DNA is TGCAGTGCTGCTAGCGGGAGCCCTCCCTGGGAGCAGTACTTC. Translated, it gives CSAASGSPPWEQYF.

This clonotype appeared many times. The genes are TRBV14 and TRBJ2-5, with TRBD2 as a possible D gene (5 bases). V lost 1 base and J 7 bases, leaving 13 bases between the germline ends. The CDR3 sequence is 14 residues long. Germline V gene lookup returns CDR1 SGHDN and CDR2 FVKESK. The CDR3 DNA sequence: TGTGCCAGCAGCCAAGTTCCCAGCGGTCCGACCCAGTACTTC. It codes for CASSQVPSGPTQYF.

Ten or more counts support this clonotype. The genes are TRBV27 and TRBJ2-7; unclear D gene. The CDR3 extends over 16 amino acids. Germline CDR1 is MNHEY and CDR2 is SMNVEV (reference sequence). Trimming left V 6 bases short and J 2 bases short, with 20 bases between. The CDR3 DNA follows: TGTGCCAGCAGCTCTAAGGCGGCTCCCCACCCCTACGAGCAGTACTTC. This codes for CASSSKAAPHPYEQYF.

The chain recombines TRBV7-8 with TRBJ2-1; the D gene is possibly TRBD2 (6 bases). V was pared by 4 bases and J by 4 bases, with 14 bases between. This CDR3 is built from 15 residues. Germline CDR1 SGHVS, CDR2 FQNEAQ. The CDR3 spells CASSSRGALYNEQFF. The CDR3 region has the DNA TGTGCCAGCAGCTCCCGCGGGGCTCTTTACAATGAGCAGTTCTTC.

This clonotype was detected ten times or more. The chain employs TRBV6-1 and TRBJ1-5, with 7 bases lining up with TRBD1. The CDR3 runs to 17 residues. After removal of 8 bases from V and 0 bases from J, the junction contained 13 bases not matched to a gene. Germline V CDR1 and CDR2: MNHNS, SASEGT. CDR3: CASSQGGSVYSNQPQHF. The CDR3 DNA reads TGTGCCAGCTCCCAGGGGGGTTCGGTTTATAGCAATCAGCCCCAGCATTTT.

V usage is TRBV6-2 or TRBV6-3 and J usage is TRBJ2-2; 7 nucleotides match TRBD2. Germline V CDR1 and CDR2: MNHEY, SVGEGT. Germline trimming cut 1 base from V and 4 bases from J; bases unmatched to any gene: 3. The CDR3 runs 15 residues. The DNA for the CDR3 is TGTGCCAGCAGTTACTTGCGGGGGAGCACCGGGGAGCTGTTTTTT. Its protein product is CASSYLRGSTGELFF.

The chain carries TRBV4-3 and TRBJ2-1, with TRBD2 as a possible D gene (6 bases). CDR1 is LGHNA, CDR2 YSLEER, per germline. This CDR3 comprises 13 residues. V was pared by 0 bases and J by 6 bases, with 6 bases between. The CDR3, as DNA: TGCGCCAGCAGCCAAGAGGGAGGCAATGAGCAGTTCTTC. It specifies CASSQEGGNEQFF.

This clonotype occurred many times. The V call is TRBV6-6, the J call TRBJ2-7; D remains unclear. This CDR3 is built from 13 residues. V was clipped by 0 bases and J by 6 bases, with 9 bases between them. Germline loops: CDR1 MNHNY, CDR2 SVGAGI (reference sequence). CDR3 DNA sequence: TGTGCCAGCAGTTACTCTTCCAAATCCGAGCAGTACTTC. The encoded protein is CASSYSSKSEQYF.

This clonotype appeared a few times. CDR3 residues: CASIEGQGSGNTIYF. CDR3 in DNA: TGCGCCAGCATCGAAGGACAGGGCTCTGGAAACACCATATATTTT. The rearrangement uses TRBV5-1 and TRBJ1-3; 8 nucleotides agree with TRBD1. CDR3 size: 15 residues. Looked up from germline, CDR1 is SGHRS and CDR2 is YFSETQ. After removal of 6 bases from V and 0 bases from J, the junction contained 5 bases not matched to a gene.

In its sample, this clonotype was seen many times. This chain links TRBV12-3 or TRBV12-4 with TRBJ2-1, with 13 bases matching TRBD2. The CDR3 extends over 15 amino acids. Trimming at V came to 5 bases and at J to 8 bases, leaving 6 bases not matched to a gene. The CDR3 bases are TGTGCCAGCAGTCTACTAGCGGGAGGGCCGTATGAGCAGTTCTTC. Translating gives CASSLLAGGPYEQFF.

This clonotype was detected many times. The chain carries TRBV7-8 and TRBJ2-3; 8 positions match TRBD2. CDR1 and CDR2 from the germline V gene are SGHVS and FQNEAQ. The CDR3 contains 15 residues. V was clipped by 8 bases and J by 6 bases; unmatched bases: 13. The CDR3 DNA reads TGTGCCAGCTGCGGGGCCCGGGGGGGTTGGGATACGCAGTATTTT. It is translated as CASCGARGGWDTQYF.

This clonotype was seen more than once but under ten times. This rearrangement joins TRBV4-1 to TRBJ2-2; D ambiguous. Trimming shortened V by 2 bases and J by 5 bases, and 9 bases separated the two germline ends. Germline-derived CDR1 and CDR2 are MGHRA and YSYEKL. The CDR3 consists of 14 residues. Here the CDR3 reads CASSQPGTTGELFF. CDR3 nucleotide sequence: TGCGCCAGCAGCCAACCCGGTACAACCGGGGAGCTGTTTTTT.

CDR3 region: CSAITQVSNQPQHF. The CDR3 nucleotides read TGCAGTGCTATAACACAGGTTAGCAATCAGCCCCAGCATTTT. The rearrangement links TRBV20-1 to TRBJ1-5; D is perhaps TRBD1 (5 bases). Deletions cut 4 bases from V and 0 bases from J, with 10 bases between. Germline V lookup: CDR1 DFQATT, CDR2 SNEGSKA (reference sequence). CDR3 length: 14 residues.

In this sample, this clonotype turned up many times. The chain is built from TRBV9 and TRBJ2-1; D possibly corresponds to TRBD2 (6 bases). In germline, CDR1 is SGDLS, CDR2 YYNGEE. The V gene lost 3 bases and the J gene lost 5 bases, with 9 bases spanning the gap. The CDR3 has 13 amino acids. CDR3 protein: CASSGDWHNEQFF. CDR3 nucleotide sequence: TGTGCCAGCAGCGGGGACTGGCACAATGAGCAGTTCTTC.

In this sample, this clonotype turned up a few times. The chain is built from TRBV6-1 and TRBJ1-1; no firm D call. CDR1 and CDR2 (germline): MNHNS, SASEGT. V lost 2 bases and J 3 bases, leaving 10 bases between the germline ends. CDR3 length equals 14 residues. CDR3 loop: CASSELRLHTEAFF. As DNA, the CDR3 is TGTGCCAGCAGTGAACTTCGATTGCACACTGAAGCTTTCTTT.

This clonotype has a count of ten or more. This chain joins TRBV3-1 and TRBJ2-1; TRBD2 matches 16 bases. Germline trimming cut 4 bases from V and 12 bases from J; bases unmatched to any gene: 18. The CDR3 contains 19 residues. In germline, CDR1 is LGHDT, CDR2 YNNKEL (reference sequence). CDR3 in DNA: TGTGCCAGCAGCCTCGGATTGGGGGGACTAGCGGGAGGGCCTGCCGGGCAGTTCTTC. Translating gives CASSLGLGGLAGGPAGQFF.

The chain carries TRBV4-1 and TRBJ2-3; D is uncertain. V was pared by 0 bases and J by 6 bases, with 19 bases between. The CDR3 contains 17 residues. The germline V gene has CDR1 MGHRA and CDR2 YSYEKL. The CDR3 DNA follows: TGCGCCAGCAGCCAAGATAGGCTACCATCCTTCGGGGATACGCAGTATTTT. Its protein product is CASSQDRLPSFGDTQYF.